This T cell receptor beta chain was recorded in a study of breast tumors, draining lymph nodes, adjacent tissues. Findings and limits, study-wide: Compared with basal-like, luminal-like tumors shared significantly more repertoire with nontumor tissue. Data only fit, rather than demonstrated, lymph node origin of most tumor T cells. Tumor repertoires ranked between lymph nodes and nontumor tissue in diversity, with V and J gene preferences.

As to this clonotype: Its antigen is still unknown.

From the multiplex PCR reads, TCRdb called clonotypes with MiXCR, one entry per CDR3 protein. This table has some 15,000 distinct CDR3 sequences, 40% to 65% appearing once. The sequencing input was tumor-adjacent breast tissue. The TCR was taken from a female donor with breast cancer. Some clones in this sample may be carry-over from other donors' samples.

The CDR3 sequence is CASRSGENTIYF. The CDR3 coding sequence is TGTGCCAGCCGGTCGGGGGAGAACACCATATATTTT. The rearrangement links TRBV7-6 to TRBJ1-3; D perhaps matches TRBD1 (5 bases). The germline V gene has CDR1 SGHVS and CDR2 FNYEAQ. Deletions cut 8 bases from V and 7 bases from J, with 12 bases between. The CDR3 extends over 12 amino acids.